This TCR beta chain was captured in a study of blood T cell repertoires in COVID-19. Profiling relied on immunoSEQ multiplex PCR, and the TCRdb table lists in-frame clones only, not all of them. The sample has 120,000 to 150,000 clones; around 90% are singletons. This CDR3 has 15 amino acids. CDR1 and CDR2 (germline): LNHDA, SQIVND (reference sequence). The V and J ends lost 5 bases and 7 bases, in that order; junction bases with no gene match: 6. The chain recombines TRBV19 with TRBJ1-5; TRBD1 aligns across 12 bases. Sequencing was done on a sample of peripheral blood. This receptor was taken from a human donor in a cohort sampled during active COVID-19. This chain's CDR3 is CASSGTGGGGQPQHF. CDR3 bases: TGTGCCAGTAGTGGGACAGGGGGCGGAGGGCAGCCCCAGCATTTT.